This T cell receptor (beta chain) was sequenced for a study of metastatic and nonmetastatic thyroid tumors. Across the study: A comparison of repertoires was made across blood and tumor or nodule tissue from malignant and benign thyroid patients.

Per the study methods: It was from CDR3 differences across clinicopathological groups that a distant-metastasis classifier for papillary thyroid cancer was built. Through MiXCR, TCRdb re-clonotyped the PCR reads. The V and J calls come from TCRdb's annotation, not from the publication. The sample lists some 15,000 clones, more than 15% occurring once. Study-wide results and limits: Malignant thyroid tumors reportedly had TCR beta diversity that was significantly higher than in benign nodules, in blood and tumor.

This clone appeared many times. The antigen remains unidentified. Distinct nucleotide sequences in the sample also encode this CDR3. The entire patient cohort was treatment-naive prior to thyroid surgery. Germline CDR1 reads SGHKS; CDR2 reads YYEKEE (reference sequence). This CDR3 is built from 14 residues. The germline V and J ends were trimmed by 1 base and 1 base, with 9 bases remaining between them. This chain links TRBV5-5 with TRBJ2-7; unclear D gene. The clonotype was recovered from a female donor with papillary thyroid cancer or a benign thyroid nodule (not recorded which). Some clones in this sample may be carry-over from other donors' samples. The sample consisted of blood. The CDR3 loop reads CASSLLSLSYEQYF. The DNA of the CDR3 is TGTGCCAGCAGCTTGTTGAGCCTTTCCTACGAGCAGTACTTC. Based on the CDR3 plus reference TRBV5-5 and TRBJ2-7, the full variable domain is DAGVTQSPTHLIKTRGQQVTLRCSPISGHKSVSWYQQVLGQGPQFIFQYYEKEERGRGNFPDRFSARQFPNYSSELNVNALLLGDSALYLCASSLLSLSYEQYFGPGTRLTVT.